These 13 T cell receptor beta chains came from one sample sequenced in a study of blood T cell repertoires in COVID-19. The protocol was immunoSEQ multiplex PCR, while the TCRdb copy is restricted to in-frame clones and leaves out a portion. There are around 180,000 clones in the sample; around 85% occur only once, and approximately 11% lies in the top ten. Specimen: peripheral blood. These receptor sequences come from a human donor with active or convalescent COVID-19. The donor label of this sample is uncertain.

V usage is TRBV5-4 and J usage is TRBJ2-1; D is perhaps TRBD2 (6 bases). The CDR3 runs 15 residues. The germline V and J ends were trimmed by 3 bases and 2 bases, with 12 bases remaining between them. The V gene's germline CDR1 is SGHNT and CDR2 YYREEE (reference sequence). The CDR3 loop reads CASSWGGRTYNEQFF. CDR3 DNA sequence: TGTGCCAGCAGCTGGGGAGGTCGGACCTACAATGAGCAGTTCTTC.

This sequence joins TRBV19 and TRBJ1-1; 7 nucleotides agree with TRBD1. Germline CDR1 LNHDA, CDR2 SQIVND (reference sequence). The V and J ends lost 5 bases and 5 bases, in that order; junction bases with no gene match: 11. The CDR3 sequence is 15 residues long. The CDR3 region is CASSSNRGRGTEAFF. The CDR3 nucleotides read TGTGCCAGTAGTTCTAACAGGGGACGAGGGACTGAAGCTTTCTTT.

The chain uses TRBV5-1 and TRBJ1-2; tentative D call: TRBD1 (5 bases). V lost 7 bases and J lost 4, with 26 bases in between. The CDR3 sequence is 17 residues long. Per germline, CDR1 SGHRS and CDR2 YFSETQ. The chain's CDR3 is CASSGGAAPGRLYGYTF. As DNA, the CDR3 is TGCGCCAGCTCTGGTGGGGCAGCTCCTGGCCGGCTCTATGGCTACACCTTC.

This clone was observed once. CDR3 nucleotide sequence: TGCAGCGCCCGGACAGGGGCGAACACCGGGGAGCTGTTTTTT. Translating it yields CSARTGANTGELFF. The chain employs TRBV29-1 and TRBJ2-2, with 9 bases fitting TRBD1. The J segment lost 0 bases and the V segment lost 7 bases, leaving 3 bases of the junction unmatched. Germline values: CDR1 SQVTM, CDR2 ANQGSEA. The length of the CDR3 is 14 residues.

This chain joins TRBV14 and TRBJ2-1; 10 bases are a match to TRBD2. CDR3 length: 15 amino acids. Germline V lookup: CDR1 SGHDN, CDR2 FVKESK. V shed 3 bases, J shed 4 bases, and the junction held 3 bases outside the gene matches. CDR3 amino acids: CASSQIAGGYNEQFF. The CDR3, as DNA: TGTGCCAGCAGCCAGATAGCGGGAGGTTACAATGAGCAGTTCTTC.

With regard to this clone: Germline and junction disagree at one end, which may indicate a read error. CDR3 sequence reads: CASSETRTPIF. The DNA for the CDR3 is TGTGCCAGCAGTGAAACGCGGACACCTATCTTC. The rearrangement uses TRBV6-1 and TRBJ2-7, with a possible D match to TRBD1 (5 bases). CDR3 length equals 11 residues. Germline V gene sequence: CDR1 MNHNS, CDR2 SASEGT.

The chain recombines TRBV6-2 or TRBV6-3 with TRBJ1-2, with TRBD1 matching over 12 bases. V shed 4 bases and J 6 bases; nucleotides not matched to a gene: 12. CDR1 is MNHEY and CDR2 is SVGEGT in the germline V gene. This CDR3 region has 17 residues. The CDR3 sequence: CASSLLGQGASEDGYTF. Here the CDR3 DNA reads TGTGCCAGCAGTTTATTGGGACAGGGGGCGAGTGAGGATGGCTACACCTTC.

The chain employs TRBV27 and TRBJ1-5; 9 bases match TRBD1. Germline V gene lookup returns CDR1 MNHEY and CDR2 SMNVEV (reference sequence). Germline trimming cut 6 bases from V and 4 bases from J; bases unmatched to any gene: 10. This CDR3 has 16 amino acids. The chain's CDR3 is CASRRTGDGRNQPQHF. As DNA, the CDR3 is TGTGCCAGCAGAAGGACAGGGGACGGAAGGAATCAGCCCCAGCATTTT.

This clone was observed a single time. The chain combines TRBV3-1 (or the pseudogene TRBV3-2) with TRBJ2-2, with 12 bases aligning to TRBD1. The CDR3 totals 17 residues. V trimming: 1 base; J trimming: 2 bases; junction bases outside the gene matches: 2. The germline V gene has CDR1 LGHDT and CDR2 YNNKEL (reference sequence). CDR3 amino acids: CASSQGGTGGNTGELFF. CDR3 in DNA: TGTGCCAGCAGCCAAGGGGGGACAGGGGGCAACACCGGGGAGCTGTTTTTT.

The chain joins TRBV24-1 to TRBJ2-7; D not resolved. Trimming left V 3 bases short and J 5 bases short, with 16 bases between. Germline V gene sequence: CDR1 KGHDR, CDR2 SFDVKD. This CDR3 comprises 15 residues. CDR3 protein: CATSDPVAARDEQYF. The CDR3 DNA reads TGTGCCACCAGTGATCCGGTTGCGGCTCGCGACGAGCAGTACTTC.

The gene calls are TRBV5-1 and TRBJ2-6; the D is unclear. The CDR3 extends over 18 amino acids. V was cut by 1 base and J by 1 base, with 15 bases left in between. Germline loops: CDR1 SGHRS, CDR2 YFSETQ. The CDR3 DNA follows: TGCGCCAGCAGCTTGTTTCCAGGTACGAAGTCTGGGGCCAACGTCCTGACTTTC. The encoded protein is CASSLFPGTKSGANVLTF.

The rearrangement links TRBV7-2 to TRBJ2-1; 13 bases are a match to TRBD2. The CDR3 covers 17 residues. Germline-derived CDR1 and CDR2 are SGHTA and FQGNSA. CDR3 nucleotide sequence: TGTGCTAGCGGACTAGCGGGGGCCCCGGGGTCCTACAATGAGCAGTTCTTC. Encoded protein: CASGLAGAPGSYNEQFF.

The gene calls are TRBV4-1 and TRBJ1-4, with TRBD1 matching over 8 bases. The ends lost 5 bases at V and 13 bases at J; junction bases unmatched: 9. The CDR3 extends over 13 amino acids. Per germline, CDR1 MGHRA and CDR2 YSYEKL. CDR3 nucleotides: TGCGCCAGCAGCGGACAGGGTCGAGATCCACTGTTTTTT. Amino acid sequence: CASSGQGRDPLFF.